These 5 T cell receptor beta chains were all obtained from the same sample, sequenced in a study of Ad26.COV2.S vaccination and SARS-CoV-2 variants. Libraries were prepared by immunoSEQ multiplex PCR; TCRdb keeps only in-frame clonotypes and omits some of them. The sample contains roughly 500,000 clones, nearly 90% of which appear only once. As to treatment: approximately 18 received Ad26.COV2.S at low or high dose, single or two shots; several received placebo; per-sample allocation not given. Day 63 after the first vaccine or placebo injection was the time point for sampling. The sequencing here drew on peripheral blood, taken in a trial of Ad26.COV2.S vaccine versus placebo. The receptors originated from a person aged 18 to 59 who received the Ad26.COV2.S COVID-19 vaccine or a placebo.

About this clone: Other nucleotide sequences from this sample produce the same CDR3. The genes are TRBV28 and TRBJ1-2; no firm D call. Germline CDR1 is MDHEN and CDR2 is SYDVKM. The CDR3 consists of 12 residues. Deletions cut 3 bases from V and 3 bases from J, with 5 bases between. The CDR3 loop is CASSLRDYGYTF. As DNA, the CDR3 is TGTGCCAGCAGTTTGCGGGACTATGGCTACACCTTC.

This clone was seen more than once but under ten times. CDR3 protein: CASSPERVGSPLHF. The CDR3 bases are TGTGCCAGCTCACCAGAGAGGGTTGGTTCACCCCTCCACTTT. V usage is TRBV18 and J usage is TRBJ1-6, with unresolved D. This CDR3 comprises 14 residues. Germline V gene lookup returns CDR1 KGHSH and CDR2 LQKENI. V was shortened by 2 bases and J by 9 bases, with 11 bases between the two germline ends. The full variable domain, rest sourced from reference TRBV18 and TRBJ1-6, is NAGVMQNPRHLVRRRGQEARLRCSPMKGHSHVYWYRQLPEEGLKFMVYLQKENIIDESGMPKERFSAEFPKEGPSILRIQQVVRGDSAAYFCASSPERVGSPLHFGNGTRLTVT.

The rearrangement links TRBV6-5 to TRBJ1-5, with no clear D. Trimming took off 5 bases at V and 15 bases at J, with 17 bases between the two ends. Germline CDR1 is MNHEY and CDR2 is SVGAGI. The CDR3 runs 12 residues. The CDR3 DNA follows: TGTGCCAGCAGTCTTCCCCTGGGTAGGCCGCATTTT. Translating gives CASSLPLGRPHF.

V gene TRBV29-1 combines with J gene TRBJ1-4; D is possibly TRBD1 (6 bases). Between the trimmed V and J ends, which lost 7 bases and 7 bases, there was a span of 16 bases. This CDR3 is built from 13 residues. Germline CDR1 SQVTM, CDR2 ANQGSEA. CDR3 DNA sequence: TGCAGCGGCGTGGGGGGGGGCGTTGAAAAACTGTTTTTT. It specifies CSGVGGGVEKLFF.

V and J are TRBV6-5 and TRBJ2-2; 9 nucleotides line up with TRBD1. This CDR3 has 15 residues. The V and J ends lost 6 bases and 6 bases, in that order; junction bases with no gene match: 8. Germline lookup yields CDR1 MNHEY and CDR2 SVGAGI. CDR3 in amino acids: CASSWTGESPGELFF. In DNA, the CDR3 is TGTGCCAGCAGCTGGACAGGGGAGAGTCCCGGGGAGCTGTTTTTT.